The clone carrying this TCR beta chain came up many times. The antigen remains unidentified. CDR1 is PRHDT, CDR2 FYEKMQ, per germline (reference sequence). Between the trimmed V and J ends, which lost 5 bases and 7 bases, there was a span of 11 bases. The CDR3 runs 12 residues. This specimen comes from a study of Graves' ophthalmopathy and Graves' hyperthyroidism. Regarding the study as a whole: Among expanded thyroid clonotypes above 0.001 frequency, most also occurred in blood.

Amplification of TCR beta CDR3 regions used RNA transcripts. Second-round multiplex PCR came after first-round RT-PCR with HTBI primers. One entry per CDR3 protein, called by TCRdb with MiXCR from the multiplex PCR reads. The sample lists around 470,000 distinct CDR3 sequences; 13% to 15% were seen once. The gene calls are TRBV13 and TRBJ2-5; D call uncertain. This clonotype was sampled from a woman in her 30s with Graves' ophthalmopathy. Source material: blood. CDR3 in amino acids: CASSHTTGTQYF. CDR3 DNA sequence: TGTGCCAGCAGCCACACGACTGGGACCCAGTACTTC.